The rows below give T cell receptor beta chains drawn from one sample of a study of T cell changes during pregnancy in multiple sclerosis. TCRdb keeps only in-frame clones here, not all; method: immunoSEQ multiplex PCR. This table holds roughly 75,000 clones, about 93% found once. The specimen was peripheral blood, collected after pregnancy. These receptors were taken from a female donor in good health, enrolled as a control in a pregnancy study. Both conserved end residues are part of each CDR3. D genes are given only for firm matches. Size is omitted from some rows. Given values are once, few, many or a class for expanded clones.

v_gene	abundance	d_gene	j_gene	CDR3aa	CDR3nt
TRBV28	.	.	TRBJ2-1	CASSLNRPNEQFF	TGTGCCAGCAGTTTAAACAGGCCTAATGAGCAGTTCTTC
TRBV29-1	.	TRBD1	TRBJ2-7	CSATGTDPYEQYF	TGCAGCGCGACCGGGACAGACCCCTACGAGCAGTACTTC
TRBV10-3	once	TRBD2	TRBJ2-1	CAISPGLAGGGGYNEQFF	TGTGCCATCAGCCCGGGACTAGCGGGGGGTGGTGGCTACAATGAGCAGTTCTTC
TRBV10-3	once	.	TRBJ2-7	CAIKARLDSYEQYF	TGTGCCATCAAGGCGAGACTCGACTCCTACGAGCAGTACTTC
TRBV27	.	.	TRBJ1-4	CASSNAGFREKLFF	TGTGCCAGCAGTAACGCAGGGTTTAGGGAAAAACTGTTTTTT
TRBV18	.	TRBD1	TRBJ1-4	CASSRGQEEKLFF	TGTGCCAGCTCACGTGGACAGGAAGAAAAACTGTTTTTT
TRBV7-2	.	.	TRBJ2-1	CASSLGSQVHNEQFF	TGTGCCAGCAGCTTAGGCAGCCAGGTGCACAATGAGCAGTTCTTC
TRBV19	.	TRBD1	TRBJ2-6	CASSIDHRGFSGANVLTF	TGTGCCAGTAGTATAGACCACAGGGGGTTCTCTGGGGCCAACGTCCTGACTTTC
TRBV7-9	.	TRBD2	TRBJ2-3	CASSLGSGLVSDTQYF	TGTGCCAGCAGCTTAGGGTCGGGACTAGTATCAGATACGCAGTATTTT
TRBV6-1	.	.	TRBJ1-1	CASTSLGGMNTEAFF	TGTGCCAGCACTTCATTAGGGGGTATGAACACTGAAGCTTTCTTT
TRBV5-4	.	TRBD1	TRBJ1-2	CASSNGQAYGYTF	TGTGCCAGCAGCAATGGACAGGCCTATGGCTACACCTTC
TRBV5-4	.	TRBD1	TRBJ1-3	CASSLQTGAGNTIYF	TGTGCCAGCAGCTTGCAGACAGGGGCTGGAAACACCATATATTTT
TRBV19	.	.	TRBJ2-5	CASSIDGVAAETQYF	TGTGCCAGTAGTATCGACGGAGTGGCTGCGGAGACCCAGTACTTC
TRBV25-1	few	.	TRBJ1-2	CASSAPRGREGSYGYTF	TGTGCCAGCAGTGCCCCCAGGGGCAGGGAGGGAAGCTATGGCTACACCTTC
TRBV29-1	.	TRBD2	TRBJ2-1	CSVDPGWTSYYSYEQFF	TGCAGCGTTGACCCTGGGTGGACTAGTTATTATAGTTATGAGCAGTTCTTC
TRBV7-9	.	TRBD2	TRBJ2-5	CASSLVLSGGPFGETQYF	TGTGCCAGCAGCTTAGTTTTGTCGGGGGGGCCATTCGGAGAGACCCAGTACTTC
TRBV27	.	.	TRBJ1-4	CASSLASTNEKLFF	TGTGCCAGCAGTTTGGCTTCAACTAATGAAAAACTGTTTTTT
TRBV2	.	TRBD1	TRBJ1-2	CASRDEQGARGYTF	TGTGCCAGCAGGGACGAACAGGGGGCGCGAGGCTACACCTTC
TRBV27	.	.	TRBJ2-5	CASSLSKYRQETQYF	TGTGCCAGCAGTTTATCGAAATATAGACAAGAGACCCAGTACTTC
TRBV5-1	.	.	TRBJ1-1	CASSLSQSAEAFF	TGCGCCAGCAGCTTGAGTCAAAGCGCTGAAGCTTTCTTT
TRBV7-3	.	.	TRBJ2-3	CASSSGQLDTQYF	TGTGCCAGCAGCTCCGGACAGTTAGATACGCAGTATTTT
TRBV5-4	.	TRBD1	TRBJ2-7	CASSSIGQAGPFYEQYF	TGTGCCAGCAGCTCGATTGGACAGGCCGGGCCCTTCTACGAGCAGTACTTC
TRBV7-8	.	.	TRBJ1-2	CASSLATGSGYTF	TGTGCCAGCAGCTTAGCAACAGGGTCGGGCTACACCTTC
TRBV19	.	TRBD2	TRBJ2-1	CASSIDQLAGPPYNEQFF	TGTGCCAGTAGTATAGATCAACTAGCGGGACCCCCCTACAATGAGCAGTTCTTC
TRBV27	.	.	TRBJ2-5	CASSREEQETQYF	TGTGCCAGCAGCCGTGAGGAACAAGAGACCCAGTACTTC
TRBV7-9	.	TRBD2	TRBJ2-3	CASSLLSSGIRTDTQYF	TGTGCCAGCAGCTTATTGTCTAGCGGGATTCGCACAGATACGCAGTATTTT
TRBV7-6	once	TRBD2	TRBJ2-1	CASSPRTSGNSYNEQFF	TGTGCCAGCAGCCCAAGGACTAGCGGGAATTCCTACAATGAGCAGTTCTTC
TRBV11-2	.	TRBD2	TRBJ2-1	CASSPTSGGPNEQFF	TGTGCCAGCAGCCCGACTAGCGGGGGGCCCAATGAGCAGTTCTTC
TRBV28	.	TRBD2	TRBJ2-5	CASRTPSGIGETQYF	TGTGCCAGCAGAACCCCTAGCGGGATCGGTGAGACCCAGTACTTC
TRBV7-9	.	.	TRBJ1-2	CASSLDAGQGFPGYTF	TGTGCCAGCAGCTTAGATGCTGGACAAGGCTTTCCAGGCTACACCTTC